The source of this TCR beta chain is a study of T-cell memory formation after mild COVID-19. Study-wide results and caveats: Contracting clones from day 15 to 85 had balanced CD4/CD8; later expanders favoured CD4+. Contracting CD4+ clones lay largely in CM and EM, with CD8+ ones residing in EMRA.

The CDR3 spans 14 residues. Trimming took 3 bases from V and 2 from J, leaving 10 bases between them. Germline loops: CDR1 SGHTA, CDR2 FQGNSA. This clonotype was counted a few times. Its antigen is unidentified. TCRdb fed the 5' RACE reads into MiXCR, producing one record per CDR3 protein. The profile covers some 300,000 distinct CDR3 sequences, with 20% to 25% appearing a single time and 21% taken by the ten largest. This clonotype was sampled from a man aged 18 to 30 who had mild COVID-19 (a few samples of this study predate the infection). Cell type and time point are not known. The sample taken for sequencing was PBMCs or a T cell subset sorted from them (not recorded which). The chain links TRBV7-2 to TRBJ2-5; D is uncertain. Here the CDR3 DNA reads TGTGCCAGCAGCTTCCAGGCTTCACAAGAGACCCAGTACTTC. The encoded protein is CASSFQASQETQYF. The complete variable domain, with remaining parts taken from reference TRBV7-2 and TRBJ2-5, reads GAGVSQSPSNKVTEKGKDVELRCDPISGHTALYWYRQSLGQGLEFLIYFQGNSAPDKSGLPSDRFSAERTGGSVSTLTIQRTQQEDSAVYLCASSFQASQETQYFGPGTRLLVL.